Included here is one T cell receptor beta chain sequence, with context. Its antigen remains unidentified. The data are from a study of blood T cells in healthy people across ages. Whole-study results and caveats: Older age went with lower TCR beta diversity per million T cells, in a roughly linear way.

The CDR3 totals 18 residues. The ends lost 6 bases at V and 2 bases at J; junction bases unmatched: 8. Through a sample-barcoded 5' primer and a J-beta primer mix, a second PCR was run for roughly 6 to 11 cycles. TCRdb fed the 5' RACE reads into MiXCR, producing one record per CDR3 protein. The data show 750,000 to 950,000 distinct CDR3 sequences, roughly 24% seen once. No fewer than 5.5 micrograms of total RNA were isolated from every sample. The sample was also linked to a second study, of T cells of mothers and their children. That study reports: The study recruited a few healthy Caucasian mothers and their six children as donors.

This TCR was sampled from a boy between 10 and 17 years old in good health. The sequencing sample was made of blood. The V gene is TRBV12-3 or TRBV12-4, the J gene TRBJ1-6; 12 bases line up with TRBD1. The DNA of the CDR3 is TGTGCCAGCAGGGGGCGGGACAGGGGGCTCACCTATAATTCACCCCTCCACTTT. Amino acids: CASRGRDRGLTYNSPLHF.